The clone carrying this T cell receptor (beta chain) was observed a handful of times. Its antigen is currently unknown. The length of the CDR3 is 14 residues. Germline V lookup: CDR1 MNHNS, CDR2 SASEGT. V lost 6 bases to trimming and J lost 5 bases, with 13 bases between them. TCRdb independently ran MiXCR on the 5' RACE reads; one entry per CDR3 protein. The table lists some 70,000 distinct CDR3 sequences, 4.5% to 5.5% of them singletons. These data belong to a study of neurological immune-mediated disorders. Whole-study findings and limits: Phylogenetically, 18 of 34 multiple sclerosis patients' repertoires fell into one related-CDR3 cluster, a possible signature.

The chain employs TRBV6-1 and TRBJ1-4; D possibly corresponds to TRBD1 (5 bases). Sequenced: PBMCs. The origin of this receptor is a man aged 25 to 40 with multiple sclerosis. The CDR3 DNA sequence: TGTGCCAGCAGACACCGGGACCTCAATGAAAAACTGTTTTTT. It specifies CASRHRDLNEKLFF.